The rows below give T cell receptor beta chains drawn from one sample of a study of cytomegalovirus exposure and HLA in healthy donors. TCRdb's copy holds only in-frame clones and misses some; the assay was immunoSEQ multiplex PCR. The data show 180,000 or so clones, about 75% seen once. Sequencing was carried out using PBMCs. The receptor source for this set is a woman in her thirties or forties in good health and CMV-seropositive. CDR3s leave out the opening cysteine and the closing phenylalanine or tryptophan. Fields, in order: J gene, V gene, CDR3 protein.

TRBJ1-1 TRBV27 ASSRTGGGAF
TRBJ1-5 TRBV27 ASSLADKNQPQH
TRBJ1-2 TRBV27 ASSLTGMAYGYT
TRBJ1-3 TRBV28 ASSLSFAGNTIY
TRBJ1-5 TRBV19 ASLPGQWGQPQH
TRBJ2-7 TRBV7-2 ASSLAGGRYEQY
TRBJ2-1 TRBV6-1 ASSERSYNEQF
TRBJ2-3 TRBV5-4 ASSHRVSTDTQY
TRBJ2-1 TRBV5-4 ASSSYNEQF
TRBJ2-2 TRBV5-1 ASSWLASAGELF
TRBJ1-2 TRBV7-6 ASGLRQGEGYT
TRBJ2-6 TRBV7-2 ASSFSGLAGTSGANVLT
TRBJ2-7 TRBV7-9 ASSPRSSGVPYEQY
TRBJ2-3 TRBV7-9 ASSHLAGVGDTQY
TRBJ2-5 TRBV6-1 ASRLAGGPETQY
TRBJ2-1 TRBV10-1 ASSKGGLAVNEQF
TRBJ1-5 TRBV11-2 ASSGQINQPQH
TRBJ1-2 TRBV9 ASSVAPKLTNYGYT
TRBJ2-1 TRBV11-2 ASSSVANEQF
TRBJ1-2 TRBV27 ASSLTGTGTLGYT
TRBJ1-5 TRBV19 ASSQGPDQPQH
TRBJ2-1 TRBV5-1 ASSLDRVSSYNEQF
TRBJ1-4 TRBV5-5 ASSLAGGVNEKLF
TRBJ2-4 TRBV6-5 ASRSLAGGGNIQY
TRBJ1-2 TRBV7-9 ASSLEGQGWNGYT
TRBJ2-7 TRBV19 ASSSGTGHYEQY
TRBJ2-7 TRBV19 ASSIYGQTYEQY
TRBJ1-2 TRBV27 ASSLQGNYGYT
TRBJ2-3 TRBV11-3 ASSLGAGDTQY
TRBJ2-1 TRBV6-5 ASSYRTSGTYNEQF
TRBJ2-7 TRBV11-3 ASSLDSYEQY
TRBJ1-3 TRBV4-3 ASSQDWATFSGNAIY
TRBJ1-1 TRBV27 ASSPPPGGNTEAF
TRBJ2-5 TRBV27 ASSPGGSYQETQY
TRBJ1-3 TRBV4-2 ASSHTAGGPGNTIY
TRBJ2-7 TRBV27 ASSPEVSSYEQY
TRBJ2-1 TRBV7-2 ASSLVWPEQF
TRBJ1-2 TRBV9 ASSVERGGYGYT
TRBJ2-5 TRBV5-4 ASSFDRVAETQY
TRBJ2-7 TRBV11-2 ASSPLARSYEQY
TRBJ2-5 TRBV10-3 ATRQRSETQY